These 8 T cell receptor beta chains originate from one sample sequenced in a study of T cell repertoires in cytomegalovirus infection. These TCRs' antigens remain unknown. From the reads, TCRdb called clonotypes with MiXCR, one entry per CDR3 protein. The table records 900,000 to 950,000 distinct CDR3 sequences, 31% of them present only once. The source was cultured CD8+ T cells from PBMCs, collected from culture after CMV antigen stimulation. The origin of the receptors is a human donor in good health (CMV status not recorded). Some clones in this sample may be carry-over from other donors' samples.

This clonotype was counted only a few times. DNA for the CDR3: TGCAGTGCTAGTAGCTTTCGCCGGACAGGGAGCAATCAGCCCCAGCATTTT. Translated: CSASSFRRTGSNQPQHF. V gene TRBV20-1 combines with J gene TRBJ1-5; 8 bases map to TRBD1. V trimming: 3 bases; J trimming: 1 base; junction bases outside the gene matches: 11. CDR3 length: 17 amino acids. Germline V gene sequence: CDR1 DFQATT, CDR2 SNEGSKA (reference sequence).

About this clonotype: The junction does not match germline at one end; this may be a read error. The CDR3 sequence is CASSQSGGAGSEQFF. The CDR3 region has the DNA TGTGCCAGCAGCCAAAGCGGGGGGGCCGGGTCTGAGCAGTTCTTC. This chain uses TRBV4-1 with TRBJ2-1, with 10 bases lining up with TRBD2. Germline-derived CDR1 and CDR2 are MGHRA and YSYEKL. The CDR3 is made up of 15 amino acids.

V gene TRBV12-3 or TRBV12-4 combines with J gene TRBJ2-3; 9 bases fit TRBD1. There are 14 residues in the CDR3. With 5 bases clipped from V and 8 bases from J, the junction kept 8 bases outside the gene matches. In DNA form, the CDR3 reads TGTGCCAGCAGTGGGGACAGGGTAGAGTCTACGCAGTATTTT. It translates to CASSGDRVESTQYF.

This clonotype showed up just a few times. The genes are TRBV27 and TRBJ1-2; the D gene is possibly TRBD1 (5 bases). The length of the CDR3 is 14 residues. The V end was cut by 2 bases, the J end by 8 bases, with 15 bases between. Germline-derived CDR1 and CDR2 are MNHEY and SMNVEV (reference sequence). CDR3 protein: CASSLGGGVKGYTF. The CDR3 region has the DNA TGTGCCAGCAGTTTAGGGGGAGGAGTGAAAGGCTACACCTTC.

This clonotype has a handful of counts. V usage is TRBV29-1 and J usage is TRBJ2-1, with D maybe TRBD2 (6 bases). Germline assignment: CDR1 SQVTM and CDR2 ANQGSEA. This CDR3 comprises 14 residues. CDR3 bases: TGCAGTTATTTGGAGGGAGGACCCTACAATGAGCAGTTCTTC. Translated, it gives CSYLEGGPYNEQFF.

This clonotype was counted only a few times. This chain connects TRBV27 to TRBJ2-3, with 7 bases lining up with TRBD1. The J segment lost 3 bases and the V segment lost 5 bases, leaving 8 bases of the junction unmatched. Germline V CDR1 and CDR2: MNHEY, SMNVEV (reference sequence). The CDR3 is 15 residues long. CDR3 sequence reads: CASSPQGQKTDTQYF. CDR3 DNA sequence: TGTGCCAGCAGTCCCCAGGGACAGAAGACAGATACGCAGTATTTT.

This clonotype appeared many times. The chain has TRBV7-2 and TRBJ1-1, with D unclear. Trimming shortened V by 4 bases and J by 5 bases, and 11 bases separated the two germline ends. Germline loops: CDR1 SGHTA, CDR2 FQGNSA. The CDR3 loop spans 13 amino acids. DNA for the CDR3: TGTGCCAGCAGCTCGGTGCGGGAAACTGAAGCTTTCTTT. Amino acids: CASSSVRETEAFF.

The table lists this clonotype with a few counts. This chain links TRBV2 with TRBJ2-3; 9 nucleotides match TRBD1. The CDR3 contains 16 residues. The V gene end was trimmed by 7 bases and the J gene end by 1 base; junction bases not matched to a gene: 9. Germline lookup yields CDR1 SNHLY and CDR2 FYNNEI. In DNA form, the CDR3 reads TGTGCCAGCACCGCGGACAGGGGTTATGGCACAGATACGCAGTATTTT. This codes for CASTADRGYGTDTQYF.